This TCR beta chain stems from a study of blood T cell repertoires in COVID-19. Authors' analysis steps: Nucleated cell counts were estimated from reference gene primer amplification. TCRdb's table, derived via immunoSEQ multiplex PCR, lists solely in-frame clones and lacks some. V and J calls plus clone size are reproduced from that table; the DNA served to infer D and trimming. The table has about 180,000 clones, approximately 81% seen once. Germline assignment: CDR1 LGHNA and CDR2 YNFKEQ. Germline trimming cut 4 bases from V and 8 bases from J; bases unmatched to any gene: 17. CDR3 length equals 18 residues. This clone was seen more than once but under ten times.

The specimen was peripheral blood. The TCR comes from a woman of 80 years or more with active or convalescent COVID-19. This sequence joins TRBV4-2 and TRBJ2-1; 10 positions match TRBD2. The CDR3 DNA reads as TGTGCCAGCAGCCGGTTCCTGAGCGGGAGGGATCCCCTCGATGAGCAGTTCTTC. Protein product: CASSRFLSGRDPLDEQFF.